This T cell receptor beta chain comes out of a study of blood T cell repertoires in COVID-19. Across the study: PBMCs, B-cell-depleted T cells, or T cells provided the cDNA or gDNA that made up the material.

Trimming pared 7 bases from V and 5 bases from J, leaving 15 bases between. CDR1 is MNHEY, CDR2 SVGAGI, per germline. The CDR3 is 14 residues long. Method: immunoSEQ multiplex PCR; TCRdb's copy keeps in-frame clones and lacks some. The table lists about 58,000 clones, approximately 80% of them singletons. Seattle patients were enrolled during active infection and followed longitudinally. Sequenced material: peripheral blood. The source is a man in his fifties with COVID-19, enrolled during active disease. The chain has TRBV6-5 and TRBJ1-5; D gene ambiguous. The CDR3 coding sequence is TGTGCCAGCACCGAAATGGCAGTGGATCAGCCCCAGCATTTT. Its translation: CASTEMAVDQPQHF.